These 3 T cell receptor beta chains share one sample of origin, sequenced in a study of T-cell memory formation after mild COVID-19 (dated by TCRdb to 2020 to 2023). Library preparation employed 5' RACE. TCRdb lists the instrument as Illumina NovaSeq 6000. The raw public reads went through TCRdb reprocessing: fastp at Q25, MiXCR clone calling, in-frame beta chains kept. Entries are consolidated by CDR3 protein sequence, retaining the most common genes and DNA. For this sample there are roughly 400,000 distinct CDR3 sequences; approximately 15% appear just once. The biggest ten clones account for roughly 21% of the sample. Sequencing was performed on PBMCs or a T cell subset sorted from them (not recorded which). These receptors came from a man between 18 and 29 years old who had mild COVID-19 (a few samples of this study predate the infection). The sample titles of this study are shuffled in the database, so cell type and time point are left out; the donor was told from shared clones.

The sample holds many counts of this clonotype. This chain links TRBV7-9 with TRBJ2-1, with 9 bases matching TRBD2. Per the germline V gene, CDR1 is SEHNR and CDR2 is FQNEAQ (reference sequence). CDR3 length: 17 residues. V was clipped by 5 bases and J by 3 bases; unmatched bases: 11. In DNA, the CDR3 is TGTGCCAGCAGCCCCCCCCAAGCGGGGGGTCACTACAATGAGCAGTTCTTC. Protein: CASSPPQAGGHYNEQFF.

The V gene is TRBV12-5, the J gene TRBJ1-2; D unresolved. Germline-derived CDR1 and CDR2 are LGHNT and FRNRAP. This CDR3 is built from 13 residues. Trimming cost V 0 bases and J 5 bases, with 7 bases left between them. The CDR3 DNA is TGTGCTAGTGGTTTGGTGGCACCTTATGGCTACACCTTC. Protein product: CASGLVAPYGYTF.

The chain links TRBV24-1 to TRBJ1-6, with unresolved D. In germline, CDR1 is KGHDR, CDR2 SFDVKD. Trimming cost V 4 bases and J 0 bases, with 3 bases left between them. This CDR3 is 14 amino acids long. The CDR3 reads CATSDTSYNSPLHF. CDR3 DNA: TGTGCCACCAGTGACACCTCCTATAATTCACCCCTCCACTTT.